This note documents a single TCR beta chain sequence. This specimen belongs to a study of T cell clusters in autoimmune cytopenias. Some 39,000 genome equivalents of blood DNA were amplified for TRB. CDR3 size: 15 residues. Germline values: CDR1 SGHDT, CDR2 YYEEEE. TRB rearrangements were amplified by touch-down multiplex PCR with mixed TRB-A/B primers. TCRdb re-called the multiplex PCR reads; one entry per CDR3 protein, DNA not given. Its listing shows under 14,000 distinct CDR3 sequences. This sample also appeared in a second study, on T cell repertoires in aging, cancer and after chemotherapy.

The sequencing sample was made of peripheral blood. This chain joins TRBV5-6 and TRBJ2-3; TCRdb names TRBD1, which stays unverified in the absence of DNA. The source of this sequence is a human donor in good health. CDR3: CASSRQRLGTDTQYF.